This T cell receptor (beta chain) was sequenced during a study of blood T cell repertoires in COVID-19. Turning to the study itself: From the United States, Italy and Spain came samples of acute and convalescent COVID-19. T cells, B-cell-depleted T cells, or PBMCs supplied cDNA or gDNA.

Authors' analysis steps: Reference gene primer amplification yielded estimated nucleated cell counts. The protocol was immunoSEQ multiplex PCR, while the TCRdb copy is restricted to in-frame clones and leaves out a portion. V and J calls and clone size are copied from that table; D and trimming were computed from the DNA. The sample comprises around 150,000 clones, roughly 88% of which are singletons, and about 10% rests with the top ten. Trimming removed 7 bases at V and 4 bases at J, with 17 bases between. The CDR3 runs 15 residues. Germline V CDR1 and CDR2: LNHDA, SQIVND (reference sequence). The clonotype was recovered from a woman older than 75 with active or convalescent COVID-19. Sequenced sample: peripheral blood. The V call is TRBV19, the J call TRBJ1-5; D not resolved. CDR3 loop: CASNEIPGGNQPQHF. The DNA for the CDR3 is TGTGCCAGTAACGAAATCCCAGGAGGGAATCAGCCCCAGCATTTT.